The clone carrying this T cell receptor (beta chain) has only a few counts. Data came from immunoSEQ multiplex PCR; TCRdb stores just in-frame clones and leaves some out. The sample holds roughly 91,000 clones, nearly 90% seen once. The germline gives CDR1 SEHNR, CDR2 FQNEAQ (reference sequence). The V and J ends lost 3 bases and 7 bases, in that order; junction bases with no gene match: 9. CDR3 length equals 15 residues. These data belong to a study of T cell responses to AZD1222 COVID-19 vaccine. The sequenced sample was peripheral blood, obtained on day 0 of AZD1222 vaccination. This receptor was obtained from an adult in good health. The V and J genes are TRBV7-9 and TRBJ2-5, with TRBD1 matching 9 bases. The CDR3 protein is CASSFHRDREVTQYF. CDR3 DNA sequence: TGTGCCAGCAGCTTTCACCGGGACAGGGAAGTGACCCAGTACTTC. Drawing the rest from reference TRBV7-9 and TRBJ2-5, the complete variable domain is DTGVSQNPRHKITKRGQNVTFRCDPISEHNRLYWYRQTLGQGPEFLTYFQNEAQLEKSRLLSDRFSAERPKGSFSTLEIQRTEQGDSAMYLCASSFHRDREVTQYFGPGTRLLVL.